The present T cell receptor (beta chain) was sequenced within a study of graft-versus-host responses after intestinal transplantation. Only one count was recorded for this clone. The antigen remains unidentified. CDR1 MNHEY and CDR2 SMNVEV come from the germline V gene (reference sequence). The CDR3 covers 17 residues. The V end lost 5 bases, the J end lost 0 bases, and 19 bases lay between the germline ends. Findings of the study overall: Among circulating GvH clones, peak levels were associated with early post-transplant declines in HvG clones. Allografts of patients with graft-donor T cell macrochimerism showed high graft-versus-host to host-versus-graft clone ratios.

This table comes from immunoSEQ multiplex PCR, and its TCRdb copy is limited to in-frame clones, with some not included. The repertoire holds about 71,000 clones, with roughly 91% as singletons. The sequencing here drew on unstimulated CD8+ T cells sorted from spleen or lymph node cells, taken before intestinal transplant. The source of this sequence is a human donor who received an intestinal transplant. The chain combines TRBV27 with TRBJ1-1; D may be TRBD1 (6 bases). This CDR3 is CASSPGAGWVVNTEAFF. As DNA, the CDR3 is TGTGCCAGCAGTCCAGGGGCAGGTTGGGTCGTGAACACTGAAGCTTTCTTT.